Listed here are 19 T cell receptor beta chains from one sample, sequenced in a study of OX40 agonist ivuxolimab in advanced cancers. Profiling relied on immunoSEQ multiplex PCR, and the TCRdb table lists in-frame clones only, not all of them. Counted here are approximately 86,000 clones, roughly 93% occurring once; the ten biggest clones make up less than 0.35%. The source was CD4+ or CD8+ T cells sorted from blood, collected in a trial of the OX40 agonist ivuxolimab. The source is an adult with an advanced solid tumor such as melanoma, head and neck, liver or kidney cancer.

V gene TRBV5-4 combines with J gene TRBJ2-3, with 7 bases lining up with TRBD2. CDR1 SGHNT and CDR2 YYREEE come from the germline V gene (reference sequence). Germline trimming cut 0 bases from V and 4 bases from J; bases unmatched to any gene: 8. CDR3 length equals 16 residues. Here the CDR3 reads CASSLVGGGPSDTQYF. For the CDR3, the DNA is TGTGCCAGCAGCTTGGTGGGGGGAGGGCCTTCAGATACGCAGTATTTT.

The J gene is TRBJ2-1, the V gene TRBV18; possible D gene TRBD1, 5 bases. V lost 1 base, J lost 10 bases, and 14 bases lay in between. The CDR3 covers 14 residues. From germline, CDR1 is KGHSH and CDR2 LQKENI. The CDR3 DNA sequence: TGTGCCAGCTCACCACTCTCAGGGCCCGGAGAGCAGTTCTTC. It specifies CASSPLSGPGEQFF.

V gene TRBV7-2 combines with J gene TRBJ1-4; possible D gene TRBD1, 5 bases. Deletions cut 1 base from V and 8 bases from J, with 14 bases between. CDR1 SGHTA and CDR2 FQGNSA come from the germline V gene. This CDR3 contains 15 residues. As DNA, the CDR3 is TGTGCCAGCAGCTTAGGAGGGACCATGAAGGAAAAACTGTTTTTT. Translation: CASSLGGTMKEKLFF.

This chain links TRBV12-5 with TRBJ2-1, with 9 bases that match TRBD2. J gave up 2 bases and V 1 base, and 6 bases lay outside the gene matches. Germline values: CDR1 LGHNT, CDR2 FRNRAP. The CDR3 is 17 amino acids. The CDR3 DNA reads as TGTGCTAGTGGTTTGGCCCCCCTAGCGGGAACCTACAATGAGCAGTTCTTC. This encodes CASGLAPLAGTYNEQFF.

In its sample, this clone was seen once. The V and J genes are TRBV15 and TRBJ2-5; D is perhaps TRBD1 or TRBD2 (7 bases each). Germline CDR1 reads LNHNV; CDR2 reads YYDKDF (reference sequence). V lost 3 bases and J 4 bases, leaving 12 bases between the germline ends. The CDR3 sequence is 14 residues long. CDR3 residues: CATSSAGGGETQYF. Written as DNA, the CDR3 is TGTGCCACCAGCAGCGCAGGGGGGGGAGAGACCCAGTACTTC.

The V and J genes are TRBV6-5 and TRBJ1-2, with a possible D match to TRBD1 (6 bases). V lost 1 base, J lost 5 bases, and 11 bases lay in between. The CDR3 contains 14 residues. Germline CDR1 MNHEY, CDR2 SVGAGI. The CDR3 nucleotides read TGTGCCAGCAGTTACTTTGGCAGGGGATATGGCTACACCTTC. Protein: CASSYFGRGYGYTF.

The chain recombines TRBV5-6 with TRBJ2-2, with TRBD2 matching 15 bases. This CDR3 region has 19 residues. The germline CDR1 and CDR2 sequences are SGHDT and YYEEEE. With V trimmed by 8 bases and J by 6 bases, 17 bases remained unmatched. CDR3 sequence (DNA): TGTGCCAGACGCAGGGGACTAGCGGGAGGCCCAACGCACCCCGGGGAGCTGTTTTTT. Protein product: CARRRGLAGGPTHPGELFF.

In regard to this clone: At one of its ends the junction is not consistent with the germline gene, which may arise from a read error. The CDR3 sequence is CSARDGGGRPF. The CDR3, as DNA: TGCAGTGCTAGAGATGGGGGAGGGCGACCCTTT. This sequence joins TRBV20-1 and TRBJ1-1; tentative D call: TRBD1 (5 bases). CDR1 is DFQATT and CDR2 is SNEGSKA in the germline V gene (reference sequence). The CDR3 is 11 amino acids.

The CDR3 is CASSFGETYEQYF. The CDR3 DNA reads as TGTGCCAGCAGCTTTGGGGAGACCTACGAGCAGTACTTC. The chain is built from TRBV11-3 and TRBJ2-7; D might be TRBD2 (5 bases). Per the germline V gene, CDR1 is SGHNT and CDR2 is YENEEA. The CDR3 spans 13 residues. The V gene lost 3 bases and the J gene lost 2 bases, with 8 bases spanning the gap.

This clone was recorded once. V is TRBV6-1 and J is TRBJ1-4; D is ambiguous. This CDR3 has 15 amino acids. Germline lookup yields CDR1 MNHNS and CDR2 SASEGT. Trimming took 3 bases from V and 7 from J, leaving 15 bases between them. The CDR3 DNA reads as TGTGCCAGCAGTGAGATTACAACTCTCGGTGAAAAACTGTTTTTT. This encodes CASSEITTLGEKLFF.

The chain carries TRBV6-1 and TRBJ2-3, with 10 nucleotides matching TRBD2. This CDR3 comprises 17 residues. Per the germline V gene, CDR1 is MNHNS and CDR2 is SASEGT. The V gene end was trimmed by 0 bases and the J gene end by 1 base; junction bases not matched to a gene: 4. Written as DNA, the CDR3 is TGTGCCAGCAGTGAAGCGTATACTAGCGGGGGCACAGATACGCAGTATTTT. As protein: CASSEAYTSGGTDTQYF.

In DNA form, the CDR3 reads TGTGCCAGCAGCGAAACTAGCGGGTCCTACAATGAGCAGTTCTTC. This codes for CASSETSGSYNEQFF. The chain links TRBV7-3 to TRBJ2-1; 9 bases line up with TRBD2. This CDR3 is built from 15 residues. Germline-derived CDR1 and CDR2 are SGHTA and FQGTGA. V lost 5 bases and J lost 1; bases outside the gene matches: 3.

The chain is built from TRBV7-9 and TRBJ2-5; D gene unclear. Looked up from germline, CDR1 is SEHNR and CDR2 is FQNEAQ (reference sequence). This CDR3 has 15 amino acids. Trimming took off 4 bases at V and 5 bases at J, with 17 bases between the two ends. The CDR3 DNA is TGTGCCAGCAGCTCCTCGGTAAATGTTCGGGAGACCCAGTACTTC. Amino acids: CASSSSVNVRETQYF.

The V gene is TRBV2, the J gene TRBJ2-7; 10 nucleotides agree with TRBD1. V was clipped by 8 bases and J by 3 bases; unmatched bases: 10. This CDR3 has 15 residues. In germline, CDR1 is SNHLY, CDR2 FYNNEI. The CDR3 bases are TGTGCCAGCGGAGGGGGACAGGGGTCCCTCTACGAGCAGTACTTC. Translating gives CASGGGQGSLYEQYF.

CDR3 amino acids: CASSLALSSGNTIYF. CDR3 bases: TGTGCCAGCAGCTTAGCCTTAAGCTCTGGAAACACCATATATTTT. V usage is TRBV11-2 and J usage is TRBJ1-3, with D unresolved. The germline V gene encodes CDR1 SGHAT and CDR2 FQNNGV. This CDR3 is built from 15 residues. Trimming shortened V by 1 base and J by 0 bases, and 7 bases separated the two germline ends.

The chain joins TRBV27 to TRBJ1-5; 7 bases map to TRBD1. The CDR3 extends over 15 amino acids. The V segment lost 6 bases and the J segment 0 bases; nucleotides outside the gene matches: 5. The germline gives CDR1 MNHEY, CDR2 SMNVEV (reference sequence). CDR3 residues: CASRPGTDSNQPQHF. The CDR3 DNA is TGTGCCAGCAGACCCGGGACAGATAGCAATCAGCCCCAGCATTTT.

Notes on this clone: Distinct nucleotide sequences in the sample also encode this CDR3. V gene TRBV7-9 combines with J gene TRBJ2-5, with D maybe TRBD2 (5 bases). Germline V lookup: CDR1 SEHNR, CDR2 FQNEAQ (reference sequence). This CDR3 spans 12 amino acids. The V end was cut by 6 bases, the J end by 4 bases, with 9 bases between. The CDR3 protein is CASRYGGETQYF. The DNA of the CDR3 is TGTGCCAGCAGATACGGAGGAGAGACCCAGTACTTC.

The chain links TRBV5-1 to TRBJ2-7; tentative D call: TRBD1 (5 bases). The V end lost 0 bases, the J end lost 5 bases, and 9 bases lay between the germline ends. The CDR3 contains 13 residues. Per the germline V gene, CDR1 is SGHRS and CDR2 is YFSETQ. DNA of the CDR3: TGCGCCAGCAGCTTGGAGGGGCGCAACGAGCAGTACTTC. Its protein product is CASSLEGRNEQYF.

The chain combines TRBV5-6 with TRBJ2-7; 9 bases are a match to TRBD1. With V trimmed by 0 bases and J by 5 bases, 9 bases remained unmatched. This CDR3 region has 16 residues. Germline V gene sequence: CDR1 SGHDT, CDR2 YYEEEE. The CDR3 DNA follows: TGTGCCAGCAGCTTGGGACTTACAGGGGGCCAAGACGAGCAGTACTTC. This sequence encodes CASSLGLTGGQDEQYF.